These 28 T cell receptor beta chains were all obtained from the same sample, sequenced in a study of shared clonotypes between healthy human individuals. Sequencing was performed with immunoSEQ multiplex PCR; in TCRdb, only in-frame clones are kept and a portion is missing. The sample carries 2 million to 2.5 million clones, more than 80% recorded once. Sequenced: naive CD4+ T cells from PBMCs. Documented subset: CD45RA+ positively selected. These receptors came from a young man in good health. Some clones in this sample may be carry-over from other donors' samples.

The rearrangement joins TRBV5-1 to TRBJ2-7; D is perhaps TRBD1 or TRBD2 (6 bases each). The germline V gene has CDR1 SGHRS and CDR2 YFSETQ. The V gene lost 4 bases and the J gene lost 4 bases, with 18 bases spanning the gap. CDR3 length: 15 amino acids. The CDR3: CASSTGTGTFYEQYF. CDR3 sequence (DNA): TGCGCCAGCAGCACAGGGACCGGGACTTTTTACGAGCAGTACTTC.

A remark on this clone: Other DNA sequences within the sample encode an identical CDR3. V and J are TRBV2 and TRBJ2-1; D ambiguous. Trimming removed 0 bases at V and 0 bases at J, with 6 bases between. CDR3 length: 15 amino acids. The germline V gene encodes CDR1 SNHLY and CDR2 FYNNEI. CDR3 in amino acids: CASSEAGSSYNEQFF. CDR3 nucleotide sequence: TGTGCCAGCAGTGAAGCGGGAAGCTCCTACAATGAGCAGTTCTTC.

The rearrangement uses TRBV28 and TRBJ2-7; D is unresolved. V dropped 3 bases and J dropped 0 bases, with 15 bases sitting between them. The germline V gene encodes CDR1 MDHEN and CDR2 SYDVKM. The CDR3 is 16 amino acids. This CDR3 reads CASSFLRGGSSYEQYF. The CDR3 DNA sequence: TGTGCCAGCAGTTTCCTCAGAGGTGGCAGCTCCTACGAGCAGTACTTC.

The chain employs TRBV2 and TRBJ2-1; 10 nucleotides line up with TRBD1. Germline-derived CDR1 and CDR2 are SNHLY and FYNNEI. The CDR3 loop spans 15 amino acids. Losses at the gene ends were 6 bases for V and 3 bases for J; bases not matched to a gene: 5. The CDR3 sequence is CASSSRTGGYNEQFF. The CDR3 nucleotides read TGTGCCAGCAGCTCGAGGACAGGGGGCTACAATGAGCAGTTCTTC.

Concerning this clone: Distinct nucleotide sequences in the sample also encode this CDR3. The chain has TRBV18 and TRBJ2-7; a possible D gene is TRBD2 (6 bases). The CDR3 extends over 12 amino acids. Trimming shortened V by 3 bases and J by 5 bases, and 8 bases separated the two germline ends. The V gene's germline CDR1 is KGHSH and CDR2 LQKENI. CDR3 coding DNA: TGTGCCAGCTCACCGGGCGGGGACGAGCAGTACTTC. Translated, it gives CASSPGGDEQYF.

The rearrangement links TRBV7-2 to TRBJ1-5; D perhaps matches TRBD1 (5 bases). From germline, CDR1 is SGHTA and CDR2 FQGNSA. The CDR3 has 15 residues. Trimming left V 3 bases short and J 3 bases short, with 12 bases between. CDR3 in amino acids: CASSFMQGTNQPQHF. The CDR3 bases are TGTGCCAGCAGCTTCATGCAGGGTACCAATCAGCCCCAGCATTTT.

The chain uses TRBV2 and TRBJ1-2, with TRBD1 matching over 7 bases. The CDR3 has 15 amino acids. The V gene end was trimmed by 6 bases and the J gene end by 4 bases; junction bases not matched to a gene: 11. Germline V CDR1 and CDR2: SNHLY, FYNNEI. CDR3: CASSPPDRAPYGYTF. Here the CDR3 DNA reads TGTGCCAGCAGCCCTCCTGACAGGGCGCCCTATGGCTACACCTTC.

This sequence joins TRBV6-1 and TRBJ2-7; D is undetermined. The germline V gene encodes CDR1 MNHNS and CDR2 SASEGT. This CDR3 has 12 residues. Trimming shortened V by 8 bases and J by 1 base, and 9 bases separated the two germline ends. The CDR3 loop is CASYGISYEQYF. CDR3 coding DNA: TGTGCCAGCTACGGCATTTCCTACGAGCAGTACTTC.

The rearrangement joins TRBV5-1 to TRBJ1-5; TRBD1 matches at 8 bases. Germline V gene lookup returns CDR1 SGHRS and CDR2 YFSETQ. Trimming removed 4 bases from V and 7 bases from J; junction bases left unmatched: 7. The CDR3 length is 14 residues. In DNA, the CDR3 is TGCGCCAGCAGCGTACAGGGGGGAAGACAGCCCCAGCATTTT. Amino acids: CASSVQGGRQPQHF.

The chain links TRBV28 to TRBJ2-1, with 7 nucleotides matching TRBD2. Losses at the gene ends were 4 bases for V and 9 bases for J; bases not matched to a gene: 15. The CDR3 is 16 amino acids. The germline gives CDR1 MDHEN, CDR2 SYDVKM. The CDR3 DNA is TGTGCCAGCAGTTCACTCGGACTAGGAGGGTCCGGTGAGCAGTTCTTC. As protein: CASSSLGLGGSGEQFF.

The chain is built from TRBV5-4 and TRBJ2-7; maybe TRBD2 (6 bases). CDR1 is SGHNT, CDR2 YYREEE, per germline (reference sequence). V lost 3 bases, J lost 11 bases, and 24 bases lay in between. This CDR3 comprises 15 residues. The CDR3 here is CASSWAGREVPSEYF. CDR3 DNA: TGTGCCAGCAGCTGGGCGGGCAGGGAGGTTCCAAGTGAGTACTTC.

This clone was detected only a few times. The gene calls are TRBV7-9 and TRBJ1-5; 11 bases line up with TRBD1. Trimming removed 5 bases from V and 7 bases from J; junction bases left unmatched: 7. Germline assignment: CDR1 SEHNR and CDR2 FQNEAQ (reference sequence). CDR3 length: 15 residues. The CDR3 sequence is CASSDGQGARQPQHF. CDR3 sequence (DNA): TGTGCCAGCAGCGACGGACAGGGGGCTAGGCAGCCCCAGCATTTT.

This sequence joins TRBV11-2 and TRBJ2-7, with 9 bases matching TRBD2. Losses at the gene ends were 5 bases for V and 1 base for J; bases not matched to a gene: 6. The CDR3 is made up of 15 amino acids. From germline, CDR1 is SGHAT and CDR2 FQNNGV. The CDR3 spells CASSPSGDASYEQYF. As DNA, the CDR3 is TGTGCCAGCAGCCCTAGCGGGGATGCGTCCTACGAGCAGTACTTC. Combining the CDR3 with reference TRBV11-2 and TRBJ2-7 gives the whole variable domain EAGVAQSPRYKIIEKRQSVAFWCNPISGHATLYWYQQILGQGPKLLIQFQNNGVVDDSQLPKDRFSAERLKGVDSTLKIQPAKLEDSAVYLCASSPSGDASYEQYFGPGTRLTVT.

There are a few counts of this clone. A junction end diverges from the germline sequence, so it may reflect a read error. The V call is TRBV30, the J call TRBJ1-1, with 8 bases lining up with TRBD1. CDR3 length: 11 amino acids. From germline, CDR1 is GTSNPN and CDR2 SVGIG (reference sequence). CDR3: CAWSETGEGFF. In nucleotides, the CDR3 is TGTGCCTGGAGTGAGACAGGGGAAGGTTTCTTT.

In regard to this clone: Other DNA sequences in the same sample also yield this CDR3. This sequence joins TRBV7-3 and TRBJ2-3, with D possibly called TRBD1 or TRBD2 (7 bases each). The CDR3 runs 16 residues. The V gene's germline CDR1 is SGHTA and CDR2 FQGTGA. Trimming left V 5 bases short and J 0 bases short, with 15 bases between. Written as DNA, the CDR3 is TGTGCCAGCAGCCCCAGGGGGGGTGCTAGCACAGATACGCAGTATTTT. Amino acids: CASSPRGGASTDTQYF.

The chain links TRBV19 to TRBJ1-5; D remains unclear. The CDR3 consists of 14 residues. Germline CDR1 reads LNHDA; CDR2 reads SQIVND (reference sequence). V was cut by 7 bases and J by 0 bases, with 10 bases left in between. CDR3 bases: TGTGCCAGTACCTGGAGGGATAGCAATCAGCCCCAGCATTTT. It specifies CASTWRDSNQPQHF.

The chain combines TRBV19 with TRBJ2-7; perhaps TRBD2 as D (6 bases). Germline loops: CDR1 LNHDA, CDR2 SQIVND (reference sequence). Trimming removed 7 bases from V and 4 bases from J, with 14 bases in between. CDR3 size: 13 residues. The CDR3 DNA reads TGTGCCAGTACCGGGGGTAGTTGGTACGAGCAGTACTTC. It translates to CASTGGSWYEQYF.

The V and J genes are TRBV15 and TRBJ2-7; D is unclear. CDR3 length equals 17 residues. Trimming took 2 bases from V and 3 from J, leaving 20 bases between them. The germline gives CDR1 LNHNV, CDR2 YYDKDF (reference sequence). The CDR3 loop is CATSRPLPDGAYYEQYF. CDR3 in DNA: TGTGCCACCAGCAGACCTCTACCTGACGGCGCATACTACGAGCAGTACTTC. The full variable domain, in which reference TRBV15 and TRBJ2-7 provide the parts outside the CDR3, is DAMVIQNPRYQVTQFGKPVTLSCSQTLNHNVMYWYQQKSSQAPKLLFHYYDKDFNNEADTPDNFQSRRPNTSFCFLDIRSPGLGDTAMYLCATSRPLPDGAYYEQYFGPGTRLTVT.

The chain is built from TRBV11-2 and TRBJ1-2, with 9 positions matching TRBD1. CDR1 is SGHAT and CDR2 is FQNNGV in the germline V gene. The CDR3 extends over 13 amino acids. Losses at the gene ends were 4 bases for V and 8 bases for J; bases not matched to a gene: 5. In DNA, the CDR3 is TGTGCCAGCAGCTCCCGGGACAGGGCGGGCTACACCTTC. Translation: CASSSRDRAGYTF.

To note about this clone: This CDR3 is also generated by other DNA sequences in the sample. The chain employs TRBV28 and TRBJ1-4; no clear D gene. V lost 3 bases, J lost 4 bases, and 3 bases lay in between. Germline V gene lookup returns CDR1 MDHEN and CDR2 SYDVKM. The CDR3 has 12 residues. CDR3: CASSLNNEKLFF. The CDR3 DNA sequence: TGTGCCAGCAGTTTGAATAATGAAAAACTGTTTTTT. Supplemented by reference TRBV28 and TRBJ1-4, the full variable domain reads DVKVTQSSRYLVKRTGEKVFLECVQDMDHENMFWYRQDPGLGLRLIYFSYDVKMKEKGDIPEGYSVSREKKERFSLILESASTNQTSMYLCASSLNNEKLFFGSGTQLSVL.

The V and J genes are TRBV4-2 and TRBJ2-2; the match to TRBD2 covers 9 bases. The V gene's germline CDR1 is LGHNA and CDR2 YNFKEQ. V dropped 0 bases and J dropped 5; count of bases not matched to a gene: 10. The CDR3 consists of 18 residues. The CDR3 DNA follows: TGTGCCAGCAGCCAAGATAGGTGGCGGGAGGGACAGACCGGGGAGCTGTTTTTT. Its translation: CASSQDRWREGQTGELFF.

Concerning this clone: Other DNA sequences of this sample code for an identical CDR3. Written as DNA, the CDR3 is TGCGCCAGCAGCCAAGGACTAGCGAGGAGCTCCTACAATGAGCAGTTCTTC. Its protein product is CASSQGLARSSYNEQFF. The V call is TRBV4-1, the J call TRBJ2-1; the match to TRBD2 covers 8 bases. V gave up 1 base and J gave up 0 bases; unmatched junction bases: 5. The CDR3 covers 17 residues. In germline, CDR1 is MGHRA, CDR2 YSYEKL.

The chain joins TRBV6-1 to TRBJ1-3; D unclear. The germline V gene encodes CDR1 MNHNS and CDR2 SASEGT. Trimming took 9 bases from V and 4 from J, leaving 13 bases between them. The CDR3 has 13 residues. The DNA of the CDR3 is TGTGCCAGTTATCACCCTCGGGGAAACACCATATATTTT. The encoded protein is CASYHPRGNTIYF.

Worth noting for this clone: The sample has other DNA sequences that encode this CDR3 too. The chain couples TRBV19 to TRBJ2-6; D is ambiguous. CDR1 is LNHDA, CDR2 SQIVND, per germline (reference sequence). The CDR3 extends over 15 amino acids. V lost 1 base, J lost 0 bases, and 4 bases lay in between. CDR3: CASSIGGSGANVLTF. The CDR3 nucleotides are TGTGCCAGTAGTATAGGTGGCTCTGGGGCCAACGTCCTGACTTTC.

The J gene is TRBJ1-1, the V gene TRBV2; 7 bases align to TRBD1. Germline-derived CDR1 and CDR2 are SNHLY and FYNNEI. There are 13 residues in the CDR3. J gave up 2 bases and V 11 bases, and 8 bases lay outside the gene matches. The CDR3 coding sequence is TGTGCCGGAATACAGGGGAGAAACACTGAAGCTTTCTTT. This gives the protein CAGIQGRNTEAFF. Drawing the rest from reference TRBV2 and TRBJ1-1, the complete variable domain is EPEVTQTPSHQVTQMGQEVILRCVPISNHLYFYWYRQILGQKVEFLVSFYNNEISEKSEIFDDQFSVERPDGSNFTLKIRSTKLEDSAMYFCAGIQGRNTEAFFGQGTRLTVV.

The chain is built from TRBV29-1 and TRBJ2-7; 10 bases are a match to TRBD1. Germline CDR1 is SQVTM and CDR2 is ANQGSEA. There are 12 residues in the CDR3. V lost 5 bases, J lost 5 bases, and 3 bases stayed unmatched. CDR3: CSVPTGGNEQYF. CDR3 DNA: TGCAGCGTTCCGACAGGGGGCAACGAGCAGTACTTC.

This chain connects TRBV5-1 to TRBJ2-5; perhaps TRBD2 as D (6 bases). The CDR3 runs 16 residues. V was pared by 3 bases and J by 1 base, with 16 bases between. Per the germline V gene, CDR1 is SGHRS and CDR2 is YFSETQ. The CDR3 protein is CASSWGVAGLQETQYF. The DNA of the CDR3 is TGCGCCAGCAGCTGGGGGGTTGCGGGCCTCCAAGAGACCCAGTACTTC.

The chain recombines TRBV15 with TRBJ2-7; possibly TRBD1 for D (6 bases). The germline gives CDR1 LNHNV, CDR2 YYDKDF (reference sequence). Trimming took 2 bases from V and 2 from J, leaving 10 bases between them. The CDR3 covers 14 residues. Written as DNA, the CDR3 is TGTGCCACCAGCAGAAGGACAGCAGCCTACGAGCAGTACTTC. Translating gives CATSRRTAAYEQYF.